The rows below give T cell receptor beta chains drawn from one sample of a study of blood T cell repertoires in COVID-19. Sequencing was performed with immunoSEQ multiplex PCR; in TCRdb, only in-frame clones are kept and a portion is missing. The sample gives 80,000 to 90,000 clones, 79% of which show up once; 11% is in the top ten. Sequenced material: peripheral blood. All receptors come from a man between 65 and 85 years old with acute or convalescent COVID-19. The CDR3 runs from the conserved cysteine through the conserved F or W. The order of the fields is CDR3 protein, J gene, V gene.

cdr3_aa: CASSLLLAADTQYF
j_call: TRBJ2-3
v_call: TRBV7-2

cdr3_aa: CASCPGGGRTGELFF
j_call: TRBJ2-2
v_call: TRBV5-1

cdr3_aa: CASSQGQGVTEAFF
j_call: TRBJ1-1
v_call: TRBV4-1

cdr3_aa: CASSKGQGGTEAFF
j_call: TRBJ1-1
v_call: TRBV6-5

cdr3_aa: CASRGTDNSPLHF
j_call: TRBJ1-6
v_call: TRBV19

cdr3_aa: CATSDRDRGDYGYTF
j_call: TRBJ1-2
v_call: TRBV24-1

cdr3_aa: CASSRREAGTPNSPLHF
j_call: TRBJ1-6
v_call: TRBV21-1

cdr3_aa: CASSPGQGAKDEQFF
j_call: TRBJ2-1
v_call: TRBV2

cdr3_aa: CASSLGAGTNEKLFF
j_call: TRBJ1-4
v_call: TRBV5-1

cdr3_aa: CASSQDSYEQYF
j_call: TRBJ2-7
v_call: TRBV5-4

cdr3_aa: CATSRGQGTYEQYF
j_call: TRBJ2-7
v_call: TRBV24-1

cdr3_aa: CASSIGVNTEAFF
j_call: TRBJ1-1
v_call: TRBV6-5

cdr3_aa: CASSLARGPLHF
j_call: TRBJ1-6
v_call: TRBV28

cdr3_aa: CASSPREANYGYTF
j_call: TRBJ1-2
v_call: TRBV4-1

cdr3_aa: CASSVTTGGTETQYF
j_call: TRBJ2-5
v_call: TRBV9

cdr3_aa: CASSQEPPPRDNEQFF
j_call: TRBJ2-1
v_call: TRBV4-1